Each of the 27 T cell receptor beta chains below was sequenced from the same sample in a study of cytomegalovirus exposure and HLA in healthy donors. Method: immunoSEQ multiplex PCR; TCRdb's copy keeps in-frame clones and lacks some. The table has 50,000 to 65,000 clones, almost 97% seen once. Sample: PBMCs. These receptors were collected from a woman younger than 30 in good health and CMV-seronegative.

The chain employs TRBV10-3 and TRBJ1-1; D is undetermined. Trimming took 3 bases from V and 3 from J, leaving 11 bases between them. There are 14 residues in the CDR3. Per germline, CDR1 ENHRY and CDR2 SYGVKD. The CDR3 reads CAISDPTGDTEAFF. The CDR3 DNA follows: TGTGCCATCAGTGACCCGACTGGCGACACTGAAGCTTTCTTT.

The chain employs TRBV6-5 and TRBJ1-1, with 7 positions matching TRBD1. Trimming took 2 bases from V and 4 from J; bases not matched to a gene: 4. This CDR3 comprises 14 residues. Germline CDR1 reads MNHEY; CDR2 reads SVGAGI. This CDR3 reads CASSYGAGGTEAFF. The DNA of the CDR3 is TGTGCCAGCAGTTACGGGGCAGGGGGCACTGAAGCTTTCTTT.

The chain links TRBV4-3 to TRBJ1-2; D is possibly TRBD1 (5 bases). Per the germline V gene, CDR1 is LGHNA and CDR2 is YSLEER. This CDR3 has 15 residues. Between the trimmed V and J ends, which lost 0 bases and 4 bases, there was a span of 12 bases. CDR3 nucleotide sequence: TGCGCCAGCAGCCAAGATATGGCAGGGTTCTATGGCTACACCTTC. Translated, it gives CASSQDMAGFYGYTF.

The V and J genes are TRBV25-1 and TRBJ2-2; 10 bases agree with TRBD2. V shed 2 bases, J shed 7 bases, and the junction held 4 bases outside the gene matches. CDR3 length: 15 residues. CDR1 and CDR2 (germline): MGHDK, SYGVNS. The CDR3 loop is CASSEAASGGGELFF. CDR3 coding DNA: TGTGCCAGCAGTGAAGCGGCTAGCGGGGGCGGGGAGCTGTTTTTT.

The rearrangement links TRBV11-2 to TRBJ1-1; 10 nucleotides agree with TRBD1. Germline-derived CDR1 and CDR2 are SGHAT and FQNNGV. V gave up 5 bases and J gave up 4 bases; unmatched junction bases: 7. CDR3 size: 15 residues. DNA of the CDR3: TGTGCCAGCAGCCTCAGGACAGGGGGTATCACTGAAGCTTTCTTT. Residues: CASSLRTGGITEAFF. The variable domain in full, completed from reference TRBV11-2 and TRBJ1-1, reads EAGVAQSPRYKIIEKRQSVAFWCNPISGHATLYWYQQILGQGPKLLIQFQNNGVVDDSQLPKDRFSAERLKGVDSTLKIQPAKLEDSAVYLCASSLRTGGITEAFFGQGTRLTVV.

This chain connects TRBV21-1 to TRBJ1-3; no DNA check was done on the table's D call, TRBD1. TRBV21-1 is classified as a pseudogene. This CDR3 has 15 amino acids. The CDR3 coding sequence is TGTGCCAGCAGCACCCCGGGACAGGGGGGAAACACCATATATTTT. Translating gives CASSTPGQGGNTIYF.

The chain employs TRBV18 and TRBJ1-2; 10 bases fit TRBD1. Germline CDR1 KGHSH, CDR2 LQKENI. The CDR3 spans 14 residues. J was trimmed by 4 bases and V by 6 bases; bases with no gene match: 5. Here the CDR3 DNA reads TGTGCCAGCTCCCGGGACAGGGGCCGCTATGGCTACACCTTC. It translates to CASSRDRGRYGYTF.

This clone appeared a single time. V is TRBV28 and J is TRBJ1-1; 10 nucleotides match TRBD1. Germline CDR1 reads MDHEN; CDR2 reads SYDVKM. The CDR3 extends over 13 amino acids. V was pared by 4 bases and J by 11 bases, with 7 bases of the junction left unmatched. This chain's CDR3 is CASSSGQGGRAFF. The CDR3 nucleotides are TGTGCCAGCAGTTCCGGACAGGGGGGTCGCGCTTTCTTT.

The genes are TRBV5-1 and TRBJ2-1; possible D gene TRBD2, 6 bases. V was clipped by 4 bases and J by 8 bases, with 16 bases between them. The CDR3 is 14 amino acids. Germline loops: CDR1 SGHRS, CDR2 YFSETQ. The CDR3 loop is CASSGYSRRDEQFF. CDR3 DNA: TGCGCCAGCAGCGGATACAGTCGGAGGGATGAGCAGTTCTTC.

In this sample, this clone turned up a few times. V gene TRBV7-4 combines with J gene TRBJ2-7, with 11 bases aligning to TRBD1. Germline V gene data show CDR1 as SGHVT and CDR2 as SQSDAQ. The CDR3 totals 18 residues. Trimming removed 5 bases from V and 0 bases from J; junction bases left unmatched: 12. The chain's CDR3 is CASSPGQGAPVGSYEQYF. The CDR3 nucleotides read TGTGCCAGCAGCCCCGGACAGGGGGCCCCAGTAGGCTCCTACGAGCAGTACTTC.

The chain combines TRBV18 with TRBJ2-6; tentative D call: TRBD1 (5 bases). V was trimmed by 0 bases and J by 0 bases, leaving 6 bases between them. The CDR3 contains 16 residues. CDR1 and CDR2 (germline): KGHSH, LQKENI. The CDR3 DNA is TGTGCCAGCTCACCACCAGGGGCCTCTGGGGCCAACGTCCTGACTTTC. Residues: CASSPPGASGANVLTF.

The chain uses TRBV7-3 and TRBJ1-5; D may be TRBD1 (5 bases). The CDR3 is 18 residues long. Trimming shortened V by 2 bases and J by 1 base, and 18 bases separated the two germline ends. Germline V gives CDR1 SGHTA, CDR2 FQGTGA. The CDR3 loop reads CASSLGGPGVPSNQPQHF. CDR3 sequence (DNA): TGTGCCAGCAGCTTAGGGGGTCCGGGGGTTCCCAGCAATCAGCCCCAGCATTTT.

This clone has more than one count but fewer than ten. The rearrangement links TRBV7-9 to TRBJ1-1, with D perhaps TRBD1 (6 bases). Germline V CDR1 and CDR2: SEHNR, FQNEAQ (reference sequence). Trimming took 5 bases from V and 6 from J, leaving 16 bases between them. The CDR3 has 14 amino acids. The CDR3 region is CASSTEGVGAEAFF. CDR3 nucleotides: TGTGCCAGCAGCACCGAGGGGGTGGGGGCTGAAGCTTTCTTT.

The V gene is TRBV7-9, the J gene TRBJ2-5; a possible D gene is TRBD2 (6 bases). Trimming removed 5 bases from V and 7 bases from J, with 11 bases in between. The length of the CDR3 is 12 residues. Germline loops: CDR1 SEHNR, CDR2 FQNEAQ (reference sequence). This CDR3 is CASSRGEATQYF. The CDR3 DNA follows: TGTGCCAGCAGCCGCGGGGAGGCGACCCAGTACTTC.

The chain links TRBV30 to TRBJ1-1; TRBD1 aligns across 11 bases. CDR1 is GTSNPN and CDR2 is SVGIG in the germline V gene (reference sequence). V was clipped by 3 bases and J by 7 bases; unmatched bases: 7. This CDR3 is 14 amino acids long. Here the CDR3 DNA reads TGTGCCTGGAGGGACAGGGGGCGATCGGGTGAAGCTTTCTTT. This sequence encodes CAWRDRGRSGEAFF.

As for this clone: The junction departs from germline at one end; a sequencing error may be responsible. This chain links TRBV7-6 with TRBJ1-1, with a tentative D call TRBD1 (6 bases). CDR1 is SGHVS, CDR2 FNYEAQ, per germline. The length of the CDR3 is 17 residues. CDR3 loop: CGSSLGGQGLSYTEAFF. DNA for the CDR3: TGTGGCAGCAGCTTAGGGGGACAAGGGCTTTCTTACACTGAAGCTTTCTTT.

This rearrangement joins TRBV27 to TRBJ2-1, with 10 bases matching TRBD2. The germline CDR1 and CDR2 sequences are MNHEY and SMNVEV (reference sequence). This CDR3 has 16 amino acids. J was trimmed by 12 bases and V by 6 bases; bases with no gene match: 17. The CDR3 loop reads CASSPTPLAGEGGQFF. The CDR3 DNA reads as TGTGCCAGCAGCCCGACGCCCCTAGCGGGAGAGGGTGGGCAGTTCTTC.

On this clone: Other DNA sequences in this specimen translate into the identical CDR3. The rearrangement joins TRBV28 to TRBJ2-1; 12 bases align to TRBD2. Germline values: CDR1 MDHEN, CDR2 SYDVKM. V lost 6 bases to trimming and J lost 8 bases; unmatched junction nucleotides: 5. The CDR3 is 14 residues long. The CDR3 sequence: CASSLAGGRDEQFF. CDR3 in DNA: TGTGCCAGCAGCCTAGCGGGGGGGAGGGATGAGCAGTTCTTC.

The chain couples TRBV4-3 to TRBJ1-6; 8 bases are a match to TRBD1. This CDR3 has 17 residues. Losses at the gene ends were 0 bases for V and 8 bases for J; bases not matched to a gene: 9. Germline assignment: CDR1 LGHNA and CDR2 YSLEER. CDR3 nucleotide sequence: TGCGCCAGCAGCCAAGATTCAGGGGGCCTCATGGATTCACCCCTCCACTTT. Residues: CASSQDSGGLMDSPLHF.

The gene calls are TRBV6-1 and TRBJ1-2; TRBD1 might be the D (6 bases). This CDR3 spans 13 amino acids. CDR1 is MNHNS and CDR2 is SASEGT in the germline V gene. V lost 7 bases, J lost 4 bases, and 13 bases lay in between. For the CDR3, the DNA is TGTGCCAGCAAGGGCAGGGGCAGCTATGGCTACACCTTC. Translating it yields CASKGRGSYGYTF.

The chain links TRBV15 to TRBJ2-7; 8 bases align to TRBD2. Germline assignment: CDR1 LNHNV and CDR2 YYDKDF (reference sequence). The CDR3 consists of 12 residues. V was pared by 8 bases and J by 7 bases, with 7 bases of the junction left unmatched. The CDR3, as DNA: TGTGCCACCCGGGAGGGGCTGGGTGAGCAGTACTTC. Protein product: CATREGLGEQYF. Drawing the rest from reference TRBV15 and TRBJ2-7, the complete variable domain is DAMVIQNPRYQVTQFGKPVTLSCSQTLNHNVMYWYQQKSSQAPKLLFHYYDKDFNNEADTPDNFQSRRPNTSFCFLDIRSPGLGDTAMYLCATREGLGEQYFGPGTRLTVT.

The genes are TRBV29-1 and TRBJ2-5; 10 bases line up with TRBD2. This CDR3 spans 16 amino acids. The germline gives CDR1 SQVTM, CDR2 ANQGSEA. V was pared by 6 bases and J by 2 bases, with 12 bases of the junction left unmatched. The CDR3 DNA is TGCAGCGTAGGGGGAGCGGGGGGGCCCAAACAAGAGACCCAGTACTTC. Translated: CSVGGAGGPKQETQYF.

The gene calls are TRBV11-2 and TRBJ1-1; D not certain. This CDR3 contains 11 residues. The V gene's germline CDR1 is SGHAT and CDR2 FQNNGV. V lost 3 bases to trimming and J lost 4 bases, with 3 bases between them. DNA of the CDR3: TGTGCCAGCAGCTTCGGCACTGAAGCTTTCTTT. It codes for CASSFGTEAFF. The variable domain in full, with the rest retrieved from reference TRBV11-2 and TRBJ1-1, is EAGVAQSPRYKIIEKRQSVAFWCNPISGHATLYWYQQILGQGPKLLIQFQNNGVVDDSQLPKDRFSAERLKGVDSTLKIQPAKLEDSAVYLCASSFGTEAFFGQGTRLTVV.

J is TRBJ1-3 and V is TRBV9; D is undetermined. Germline assignment: CDR1 SGDLS and CDR2 YYNGEE. The V end was cut by 0 bases, the J end by 4 bases, with 14 bases between. The CDR3 sequence is 16 residues long. CDR3 DNA: TGTGCCAGCAGCGTAGGGCCCGGTCGGAGGGGAAACACCATATATTTT. Protein sequence: CASSVGPGRRGNTIYF.

The gene calls are TRBV18 and TRBJ1-1; no clear D. The CDR3 extends over 13 amino acids. CDR1 KGHSH and CDR2 LQKENI come from the germline V gene. V was pared by 5 bases and J by 2 bases, with 9 bases between. CDR3 nucleotides: TGTGCCAGCTCAACGGTGGGCAACACTGAAGCTTTCTTT. As protein: CASSTVGNTEAFF.

This chain uses TRBV4-3 with TRBJ2-7; possible D gene TRBD1, 6 bases. The CDR3 runs 14 residues. CDR1 and CDR2 (germline): LGHNA, YSLEER. V gave up 8 bases and J gave up 0 bases, with 14 bases separating them. CDR3 DNA sequence: TGCGCCAGCTTGACAGGTAGGGGCTCCTACGAGCAGTACTTC. Protein: CASLTGRGSYEQYF.

This clone was detected once. The chain joins TRBV4-3 to TRBJ2-7; tentative D call: TRBD2 (5 bases). CDR3 size: 14 residues. From germline, CDR1 is LGHNA and CDR2 YSLEER. V lost 4 bases and J 3 bases, leaving 13 bases between the germline ends. The CDR3: CASSRGLDYYEQYF. CDR3 bases: TGCGCCAGCAGCCGAGGACTGGATTACTACGAGCAGTACTTC.